This T cell receptor beta chain comes out of a study of blood T cell repertoires in COVID-19. Study-level information: Acute and convalescent COVID-19 samples came from the United States, Italy and Spain. The cDNA or gDNA used as material had been derived from T cells, B-cell-depleted T cells, or PBMCs.

Self-reported history from a screening survey and questionnaire set each donor's cohort. Libraries were prepared by immunoSEQ multiplex PCR; TCRdb keeps only in-frame clonotypes and omits some of them. The table lists 350,000 to 450,000 clones, just over 90% of them singletons. Deletions cut 0 bases from V and 4 bases from J, with 14 bases between. The CDR3 is made up of 15 amino acids. Germline CDR1 and CDR2: SGHRS and YFSETQ. The sequenced sample consisted of PBMCs or T cells enriched from blood (not recorded which). The chain links TRBV5-1 to TRBJ2-7, with TRBD1 as a possible D gene (5 bases). The TCR comes from a middle-aged woman who had been exposed to COVID-19. The CDR3 is CASSLAKAGQYEQYF. The CDR3 DNA is TGCGCCAGCAGCTTGGCCAAGGCAGGGCAGTACGAGCAGTACTTC.